This entry lists 24 T cell receptor beta chains sequenced from one sample in a study of vaccination effects on CD4 cells after COVID-19. Sequencing used immunoSEQ multiplex PCR; TCRdb keeps in-frame clones, though not all of them. The table lists tens of thousands of clones, around 67% of them singletons. Researchers isolated CD4+ T cells once approximately 10 days of culture had elapsed. These receptors have no identified antigens. This material consisted of CD4+ T cells from PBMCs cultured without peptide, taken before COVID-19 vaccination. Receptors originate from a human donor who received a COVID-19 vaccine.

V and J are TRBV19 and TRBJ1-1, with 10 bases matching TRBD1. The germline V gene encodes CDR1 LNHDA and CDR2 SQIVND (reference sequence). V gave up 6 bases and J gave up 4 bases; unmatched junction bases: 11. There are 16 residues in the CDR3. The CDR3: CASREGQGYRVTEAFF. The CDR3 nucleotides read TGTGCCAGTAGGGAGGGACAGGGGTATCGGGTCACTGAAGCTTTCTTT.

This clone has a single count. The CDR3 loop reads CASPQGPEPEAFF. The CDR3 nucleotides are TGCGCCAGCCCTCAAGGCCCAGAGCCTGAAGCTTTCTTT. The rearrangement uses TRBV23-1 and TRBJ1-1; the D is unclear. TRBV23-1 is identified as an open reading frame with a role that is uncertain. There are 13 residues in the CDR3. Trimming cost V 8 bases and J 6 bases, with 16 bases left between them.

This clone was observed a few times. The chain is built from TRBV4-3 and TRBJ2-1, with D maybe TRBD1 (5 bases). Germline V gene sequence: CDR1 LGHNA, CDR2 YSLEER. V shed 2 bases and J shed 7 bases, with 9 bases lying between them. The CDR3 is made up of 13 amino acids. The CDR3 DNA is TGCGCCAGCAGCCAATCAGACAGTAATGAGCAGTTCTTC. Residues: CASSQSDSNEQFF.

V usage is TRBV4-3 and J usage is TRBJ2-7; D may be TRBD1 (6 bases). CDR3 size: 17 residues. The germline V gene has CDR1 LGHNA and CDR2 YSLEER. V was shortened by 1 base and J by 0 bases, with 16 bases between the two germline ends. CDR3 in amino acids: CASSQVTDRGHSYEQYF. CDR3 DNA: TGCGCCAGCAGCCAAGTTACGGATAGGGGACACTCCTACGAGCAGTACTTC.

For the CDR3, the DNA is TGTGCCAGCAGCCAAGATCCCCCCTCCTACAATGAGCAGTTCTTC. It codes for CASSQDPPSYNEQFF. The chain carries TRBV3-1 (or the pseudogene TRBV3-2) and TRBJ2-1; D is unresolved. Germline-derived CDR1 and CDR2 are LGHDT and YNNKEL (reference sequence). The V and J ends lost 0 bases and 0 bases respectively, with 6 bases between them. The CDR3 contains 15 residues.

The J gene is TRBJ1-2, the V gene TRBV15, with 10 bases identical to TRBD1. Trimming removed 3 bases from V and 10 bases from J; junction bases left unmatched: 5. The CDR3 is 13 residues long. Germline lookup yields CDR1 LNHNV and CDR2 YYDKDF (reference sequence). CDR3 DNA: TGTGCCACCAGCAGTAGGACAGGGGGGGCCTACACCTTC. Translation gives CATSSRTGGAYTF.

The sample holds a few counts of this clone. CDR3 region: CASSVGQGVGSPLHF. The CDR3 bases are TGTGCCAGCAGCGTAGGTCAGGGGGTGGGTTCACCCCTCCACTTT. This chain connects TRBV9 to TRBJ1-6, with TRBD1 matching 7 bases. The V segment lost 0 bases and the J segment 9 bases; nucleotides outside the gene matches: 6. This CDR3 is 15 amino acids long. Germline CDR1 and CDR2: SGDLS and YYNGEE.

This chain links TRBV5-1 with TRBJ1-2, with D tentatively TRBD1 (5 bases). Deletions cut 4 bases from V and 1 base from J, with 14 bases between. The CDR3 loop spans 15 amino acids. In germline, CDR1 is SGHRS, CDR2 YFSETQ. CDR3 sequence reads: CASSPRGGNNYGYTF. The DNA for the CDR3 is TGCGCCAGCAGCCCGAGGGGCGGAAATAACTATGGCTACACCTTC.

The chain couples TRBV10-3 to TRBJ2-1; 9 bases fit TRBD2. Per germline, CDR1 ENHRY and CDR2 SYGVKD. The CDR3 is made up of 15 amino acids. J was trimmed by 7 bases and V by 6 bases; bases with no gene match: 10. The CDR3 DNA follows: TGTGCCATCAGGCCTCCCGGGACTAGCCTTAATGAGCAGTTCTTC. Protein sequence: CAIRPPGTSLNEQFF.

This clone has just a few counts. The chain recombines TRBV2 with TRBJ2-7, with D tentatively TRBD1 or TRBD2 (5 bases each). The CDR3 consists of 15 residues. The V and J ends lost 4 bases and 2 bases respectively, with 15 bases between them. Germline values: CDR1 SNHLY, CDR2 FYNNEI. The CDR3 region is CASSVLRDGTYEQYF. In nucleotides, the CDR3 is TGTGCCAGCAGTGTCCTCCGGGACGGGACCTACGAGCAGTACTTC.

This chain links TRBV27 with TRBJ2-1; 13 bases fit TRBD2. Germline values: CDR1 MNHEY, CDR2 SMNVEV (reference sequence). The CDR3 consists of 15 residues. J was trimmed by 6 bases and V by 5 bases; bases with no gene match: 4. The DNA for the CDR3 is TGTGCCAGCAGTCGGGGACTAGCGGGATCCAATGAGCAGTTCTTC. This translates into CASSRGLAGSNEQFF.

This rearrangement joins TRBV20-1 to TRBJ2-4; tentatively, D is TRBD1 or TRBD2 (6 bases each). V was clipped by 3 bases and J by 3 bases, with 9 bases between them. The germline CDR1 and CDR2 sequences are DFQATT and SNEGSKA (reference sequence). The CDR3 is 13 amino acids. The CDR3: CSASKGGKNIQYF. In DNA form, the CDR3 reads TGCAGTGCTAGTAAGGGGGGCAAAAACATTCAGTACTTC.

This chain connects TRBV30 to TRBJ2-7; 8 bases line up with TRBD2. V shed 2 bases and J 2 bases; nucleotides not matched to a gene: 11. The CDR3 contains 16 residues. The germline V gene has CDR1 GTSNPN and CDR2 SVGIG (reference sequence). CDR3 residues: CAWSSRSGLVTYEQYF. The CDR3 DNA sequence: TGTGCCTGGAGTTCTAGGTCGGGACTAGTCACCTACGAGCAGTACTTC.

The chain has TRBV5-4 and TRBJ2-5; D possibly matches TRBD1 or TRBD2 (5 bases each). V gave up 3 bases and J gave up 0 bases, with 12 bases separating them. This CDR3 is 15 amino acids long. Germline V gives CDR1 SGHNT, CDR2 YYREEE (reference sequence). CDR3 DNA sequence: TGTGCCAGCAGCTCCCGACCGGGACACCAAGAGACCCAGTACTTC. The encoded protein is CASSSRPGHQETQYF.

J is TRBJ2-2 and V is TRBV2; the D is unclear. The CDR3 extends over 14 amino acids. The germline gives CDR1 SNHLY, CDR2 FYNNEI. V was clipped by 0 bases and J by 2 bases, with 4 bases between them. The CDR3 DNA reads TGTGCCAGCAGTGAAGCGAGAAACACCGGGGAGCTGTTTTTT. As protein: CASSEARNTGELFF.

This clone was counted once. The CDR3 here is CASSFARRTTDTQYF. In DNA, the CDR3 is TGTGCCAGCAGCTTCGCTCGGAGGACAACAGATACGCAGTATTTT. The J gene is TRBJ2-3, the V gene TRBV5-4, with D perhaps TRBD1 or TRBD2 (5 bases each). In germline, CDR1 is SGHNT, CDR2 YYREEE (reference sequence). Between the trimmed V and J ends, which lost 2 bases and 3 bases, there was a span of 13 bases. The CDR3 spans 15 residues.

This chain connects TRBV7-2 to TRBJ2-3; D unresolved. Trimming shortened V by 5 bases and J by 6 bases, and 15 bases separated the two germline ends. Germline CDR1 reads SGHTA; CDR2 reads FQGNSA. This CDR3 has 14 amino acids. The CDR3, as DNA: TGTGCCAGCAGCGGACGGATGATCTCGGATACGCAGTATTTT. Amino acid sequence: CASSGRMISDTQYF.

This clone showed up just a few times. The rearrangement joins TRBV5-1 to TRBJ1-5; D is undetermined. The germline gives CDR1 SGHRS, CDR2 YFSETQ. Trimming removed 3 bases from V and 7 bases from J, with 14 bases in between. This CDR3 comprises 14 residues. CDR3 nucleotide sequence: TGCGCCAGCAGCTCTCGTGGGATCCTACAGCCCCAGCATTTT. As protein: CASSSRGILQPQHF.

The V call is TRBV4-1, the J call TRBJ2-5, with 11 bases fitting TRBD2. V lost 5 bases to trimming and J lost 5 bases; unmatched junction nucleotides: 13. Germline assignment: CDR1 MGHRA and CDR2 YSYEKL. This CDR3 is built from 17 residues. CDR3 bases: TGCGCCAGCAGCTACCAACTAGCGGGGGCCGCGGCGGAGACCCAGTACTTC. It yields the protein CASSYQLAGAAAETQYF.

The V and J genes are TRBV29-1 and TRBJ1-2, with TRBD1 identical over 9 bases. J gave up 4 bases and V 6 bases, and 6 bases lay outside the gene matches. The CDR3 runs 13 residues. Germline V gene lookup returns CDR1 SQVTM and CDR2 ANQGSEA. CDR3 DNA: TGCAGCGTACTACAGGGGGCGACCTATGGCTACACCTTC. Protein: CSVLQGATYGYTF. The complete variable domain, with remaining parts taken from reference TRBV29-1 and TRBJ1-2, reads SAVISQKPSRDICQRGTSLTIQCQVDSQVTMMFWYRQQPGQSLTLIATANQGSEATYESGFVIDKFPISRPNLTFSTLTVSNMSPEDSSIYLCSVLQGATYGYTFGSGTRLTVV.

This chain links TRBV11-2 with TRBJ2-7; D may be TRBD1 or TRBD2 (6 bases each). CDR1 SGHAT and CDR2 FQNNGV come from the germline V gene. Trimming stripped 5 bases from V and 0 bases from J, with 14 bases between. There are 15 residues in the CDR3. The CDR3 protein is CASSPRGGLSYEQYF. The CDR3 DNA reads TGTGCCAGCAGCCCCAGAGGGGGGCTCTCCTACGAGCAGTACTTC.

The chain employs TRBV9 and TRBJ2-5, with TRBD2 matching 8 bases. This CDR3 is built from 16 residues. CDR1 and CDR2 (germline): SGDLS, YYNGEE. V gave up 0 bases and J gave up 0 bases; unmatched junction bases: 4. CDR3 residues: CASSVGPGLDQETQYF. Written as DNA, the CDR3 is TGTGCCAGCAGCGTAGGGCCGGGACTAGACCAAGAGACCCAGTACTTC.

This rearrangement joins TRBV10-2 to TRBJ2-7, with no clear D. Trimming stripped 6 bases from V and 0 bases from J, with 18 bases between. This CDR3 has 16 residues. Looked up from germline, CDR1 is WSHSY and CDR2 is SAAADI. The CDR3 loop is CASRLRPGPYSYEQYF. The DNA for the CDR3 is TGCGCCAGCAGACTCCGACCGGGTCCATACTCCTACGAGCAGTACTTC.

This chain connects TRBV5-1 to TRBJ1-2; 7 bases align to TRBD1. Germline V gene lookup returns CDR1 SGHRS and CDR2 YFSETQ. This CDR3 is built from 14 residues. V gave up 0 bases and J gave up 8 bases; unmatched junction bases: 7. CDR3 sequence: CASSLEQGEAGYTF. For the CDR3, the DNA is TGCGCCAGCAGCTTGGAGCAGGGGGAAGCGGGCTACACCTTC.